This is a list of T cell receptor beta chains from one sample in a study of blood T cell repertoires in COVID-19. Profiling relied on immunoSEQ multiplex PCR, and the TCRdb table lists in-frame clones only, not all of them. Altogether hundreds of thousands of clones are present, about 87% being singletons, with the ten largest covering roughly a tenth. Sequenced: peripheral blood. The source of these receptors is a woman in her 70s with COVID-19, enrolled during active disease. CDR3s leave out the opening cysteine and the closing phenylalanine or tryptophan.

j_call,v_call,cdr3_aa
TRBJ1-5,TRBV19,ASSMGQGVNQPQH
TRBJ2-5,TRBV5-5,ASSRGTGRLEETQY
TRBJ2-1,TRBV5-1,ASSPTAGGEGEQF
TRBJ2-7,TRBV7-9,ASSQPGQSNYEQY
TRBJ2-7,TRBV30,AWSSHEGSGLSEQY
TRBJ2-3,TRBV21-1,ASSKGAVTRKSDTQY
TRBJ2-7,TRBV6-5,ASSYQQGAEQY
TRBJ2-2,TRBV10-3,AIRQGLAGPNTGELF
TRBJ1-2,TRBV5-4,ASSVGDRGYGYT
TRBJ2-7,TRBV20-1,SASRQGNEQY
TRBJ2-2,TRBV3-1/TRBV3-2,ASSLRHGTGELF
TRBJ2-2,TRBV5-4,ASSGPNTGELL
TRBJ2-2,TRBV19,ASSGQGAVTGELF
TRBJ2-3,TRBV7-3,ASSRGTSGRFTDTQY
TRBJ2-2,TRBV7-3,ASSLGTSPNTGELF
TRBJ1-1,TRBV28,ASSLEDRVTEAF
TRBJ2-3,TRBV6-2/TRBV6-3,ASSYDSGSTDTQY
TRBJ2-5,TRBV7-7,ASSLARTPQETQY
TRBJ2-3,TRBV27,ASSSRHTQY
TRBJ2-3,TRBV28,ASSLSLSGSFRDTQY
TRBJ2-7,TRBV6-6,ASSYSGGNYEQY
TRBJ2-5,TRBV28,ASSRPRAGGQETQY
TRBJ2-5,TRBV11-3,ASSPGGGAAIETQY
TRBJ2-5,TRBV7-9,ASSLAIGGETQY
TRBJ1-4,TRBV7-9,ASSHDTVMLEKLF
TRBJ1-1,TRBV19,ASSIGGTMNTEAF
TRBJ2-6,TRBV14,ASSRWQGIVGANVLT
TRBJ2-7,TRBV19,ASSIQGGLSYEQY
TRBJ1-2,TRBV28,ASSRLYGYT
TRBJ2-7,TRBV7-9,ASSKPTGISSVEQY
TRBJ2-2,TRBV27,ASSSWAPFTGELF
TRBJ1-4,TRBV11-3,ASFPLLEKLF
TRBJ2-1,TRBV4-1,ASSQDWSSGTNEQF
TRBJ2-5,TRBV27,ASSAGLAGWKETQY
TRBJ2-1,TRBV7-8,ASFLGGPYNEQF
TRBJ1-2,TRBV5-1,ASSRTGGDYGYT
TRBJ2-1,TRBV7-9,ASSLVGVRGNEQF
TRBJ1-5,TRBV7-8,ASSLGAYQPQH
TRBJ2-7,TRBV6-6,ASSYMRDYEQY
TRBJ1-1,TRBV3-1/TRBV3-2,ASSHRTGQKAF
TRBJ2-5,TRBV11-3,ASSSRDRGQGQETQY
TRBJ1-6,TRBV30,AWSRLPADNSPLH
TRBJ2-3,TRBV7-2,ASSLRREVQY
TRBJ1-2,TRBV28,ASSFVDRGNGYT
TRBJ2-7,TRBV7-5,ARSLARQYYEQY
TRBJ2-3,TRBV5-6,ASSLPVQFTDTQY
TRBJ1-4,TRBV12-3/TRBV12-4,ASSLRTAGKLF
TRBJ2-7,TRBV4-2,ASSQDGQVGEQY
TRBJ1-2,TRBV5-5,ASSLAFESFNYGYT
TRBJ1-6,TRBV5-1,ASSLAGGSHSPLH
TRBJ1-1,TRBV5-1,ASSFEQPHTEAF
TRBJ1-5,TRBV6-5,ASREPGSLNQPQH
TRBJ2-1,TRBV3-1/TRBV3-2,ASSQDSGHLKNEQF
TRBJ1-4,TRBV30,AWSVQDLKEKLF
TRBJ2-1,TRBV9,ASSVGVAGHQF